Presented here are 4 T cell receptor beta chains from one specimen sequenced in a study of T-cell reconstitution after alpha-beta-depleted transplantation in children. TCRbeta library construction was performed incorporating unique molecular identifiers. TCRdb recomputed calls from the PCR reads with MiXCR, one row per CDR3 protein. The repertoire holds about 420,000 distinct CDR3 sequences, with around 15% as singletons. The sequenced sample was PBMCs, mostly from graft donor cells, obtained 360 days after TCRalphabeta/CD19-depleted stem cell transplant. These receptor sequences come from a boy less than two years old who had a stem cell transplant for Wiskott-Aldrich syndrome, so the T cells may come from the graft donor.

The chain has TRBV30 and TRBJ2-7; maybe TRBD2 (5 bases). Germline-derived CDR1 and CDR2 are GTSNPN and SVGIG (reference sequence). The length of the CDR3 is 15 residues. V shed 0 bases and J shed 7 bases, with 19 bases lying between them. CDR3 amino acids: CAWSVLNSVAVEQYF. CDR3 DNA: TGTGCCTGGAGTGTATTGAATAGCGTTGCTGTGGAGCAGTACTTC.

This clonotype was picked up many times. CDR3 in DNA: TGCGCCAGCAGCCCCCCTTTAGCGGGAGGTCAAGAGACCCAGTACTTC. It is translated as CASSPPLAGGQETQYF. The J gene is TRBJ2-5, the V gene TRBV5-1, with 10 positions matching TRBD2. Looked up from germline, CDR1 is SGHRS and CDR2 is YFSETQ. The CDR3 spans 16 residues. Unmatched junction bases numbered 8, after V lost 4 bases and J lost 2 bases.

There are many counts of this clonotype. This sequence joins TRBV7-9 and TRBJ2-5, with D uncertain. CDR1 is SEHNR and CDR2 is FQNEAQ in the germline V gene (reference sequence). The CDR3 is made up of 10 amino acids. Trimming shortened V by 1 base and J by 6 bases, and 0 bases separated the two germline ends. The chain's CDR3 is CASSLETQYF. CDR3 in DNA: TGTGCCAGCAGCTTAGAGACCCAGTACTTC.

The chain carries TRBV7-2 and TRBJ2-3; possibly TRBD2 for D (7 bases). Trimming took 0 bases from V and 1 from J, leaving 11 bases between them. Germline CDR1 SGHTA, CDR2 FQGNSA. This CDR3 contains 16 residues. The CDR3 here is CASSLAGGPGTDTQYF. The CDR3 DNA is TGTGCCAGCAGCTTAGCGGGGGGGCCCGGCACAGATACGCAGTATTTT.